The source of this T cell receptor beta chain is a study of CD8+ T cells in alopecia areata (dated by TCRdb to 2016 to 2018). With regard to the full study: Treated patients were enrolled in an open-label pilot trial of oral tofacitinib, 5 to 10 mg twice daily, for moderate-to-severe alopecia areata. Patients received tofacitinib for 6 to 18 months and were then followed off drug for 6 months to check for delayed response and recurrence. The SALT score, which quantifies the percentage of affected scalp surface area, was used to measure disease severity in treated patients. In both human patients and the C3H/HeJ mouse model, the study applied high-throughput TCRbeta sequencing to look at T cell clonal expansion in alopecia areata. In humans, TCRbeta sequencing was performed on scalp tissue and on sorted CD4+ and CD8+ peripheral blood T cells from healthy controls and from patients with patchy or totalis/universalis alopecia areata. Tofacitinib-treated patients had biopsies at baseline and at 4 and 24 weeks of treatment, with a later scalp biopsy in several patients. Clonality in the scalp was compared among normal scalp (n=4), patchy alopecia areata scalp (n=8), and alopecia totalis/universalis scalp (n=8). The RNA source kit depended on sample type: the PAXgene miRNA kit for fixed scalp, the miRNeasy kit for PBMCs, and the RNeasy kit for mouse skin. Amplification of TCRbeta CDR3 regions was done by immunoSEQ multiplex PCR using 35 Vbeta forward primers and 13 Jbeta reverse primers. General findings and caveats noted by the study authors: Unlike mouse skin, where gammadelta T cells dominate, normal human skin contains resident alphabeta T cells that get sequenced too, which complicates analysis of the scalp TCR repertoire. Compared with normal scalp, lesional scalp had higher clonality and more expanded CD8+ clones, particularly in alopecia totalis/universalis, a pattern that suggests antigenic drive. Shared TCR sequences between patients were less evident than in mice, which may be partly attributable to HLA diversity in the patient population. Tofacitinib significantly decreased scalp clonality and the number of expanded CD8+ clones among the top 100 scalp clones. Because the treated cohort was small and included a single nonresponder, larger studies are needed to assess links between baseline CD8+ expansion and response. Many expanded lesional clones persisted in scalp and blood during tofacitinib treatment, which may partly explain relapse after stopping treatment.

As for this clone: What antigen it recognizes has not been identified. The record has no base qualities; no much larger clone is one base away.

The method was the immunoSEQ multiplex PCR assay. To provide template for TCR sequencing, every sample had RNA extracted and reverse transcribed into cDNA. First-strand cDNA was synthesized with SuperScript III using a 2:1 mix of oligo-dT and random hexamers. A synthetic immune receptor repertoire was used to measure amplification bias, and any remaining bias was corrected computationally. The original methods were these. Raw reads were preprocessed for error removal, and CDR3 was defined according to IMGT conventions as running from the conserved cysteine to phenylalanine. Clonality was computed as 1 minus the Shannon entropy, with the entropy normalized by log2 of the number of productive unique TCRs. Whether scalp clones were CD4 or CD8 was inferred by matching scalp TCRbeta sequences against CD4 and CD8 repertoires sorted from blood. Imported from immuneACCESS, the table was reduced by TCRdb to in-frame sequences with V and J called. These copies leave out some clones; in studies compared against another copy, an unresolved V gene accounts for under half, and the cause of the remainder is not known. V and J calls and clone size are as listed in that table; D and trimming were resolved from the DNA. The sample data list 150,000 to 250,000 clones, and 50% to 60% of these were observed just once. The ten most abundant clones make up 3% to 3.5% of the sample.

The sample's time point, from its label and the paper: roughly 27 days on oral tofacitinib. This sample's treatment or condition label indicates: oral pan-JAK inhibitor, 5-10 mg twice daily. Peripheral blood and lesional scalp punch biopsies were obtained from patients with alopecia areata. PBMCs were isolated by density centrifugation and stained for CD3, CD4 and CD8, and CD4+ and CD8+ T cells were sorted on a FACSAria. Via the germline V gene (reference sequence), CDR1 is MNHEY and CDR2 SMNVEV. Compared with germline, V lacks 4 bases and J lacks 4 bases; bases without a gene match: 9. Spanning cysteine to phenylalanine, the CDR3 consists of 17 amino acids. Only the CDR3 DNA stays, 51 bases, in frame from base 1.

The rearrangement joined TRBV27 to TRBJ1-6; the junction holds 8 bases that match TRBD1. The sample was CD4+ T cells sorted from blood, taken at week 4, from a patient treated with tofacitinib. The origin of this receptor is a human donor with alopecia areata. The DNA is as follows: TGTGCCAGCAGTTCTATCGGACAGGGCCCATATAATTCACCCCTCCACTTT. This encodes CASSSIGQGPYNSPLHF.